The sequence of this T cell receptor beta chain was determined in a study of blood T cell repertoires in COVID-19. Study-wide context: The analysed material was cDNA or gDNA that came from T cells, B-cell-depleted T cells, or PBMCs.

CDR3 length equals 14 residues. Germline lookup yields CDR1 MGHRA and CDR2 YSYEKL. V was pared by 1 base and J by 7 bases, with 6 bases of the junction left unmatched. Sequencing was performed with immunoSEQ multiplex PCR; in TCRdb, only in-frame clones are kept and a portion is missing. The data contain 200,000 to 250,000 clones, about 89% of them singletons. The sample was peripheral blood. The origin of this receptor is a middle-aged woman with acute or convalescent COVID-19. This sequence joins TRBV4-1 and TRBJ1-2; 7 bases line up with TRBD1. CDR3 in DNA: TGCGCCAGCAGCCAAGTTACAGGGGAGAGTGGCTACACCTTC. Protein product: CASSQVTGESGYTF.